The rows below give T cell receptor beta chains drawn from one sample of a study of type 1 regulatory T cells. MiXCR, run by TCRdb on the reads, gives a single entry per CDR3 protein. The sample holds some 90,000 distinct CDR3 sequences, roughly 30% seen once. Sequenced: CD4+ T cells, either the whole sample or a sorted fraction (not recorded which). The receptors come from a human donor in good health. Each CDR3 is given without its conserved first and last residue. The order of the fields is D gene, J gene, clone size, V gene, CDR3 protein. D genes are given only for firm matches. Size values are once, few and many counts, or a class for expanded clones, and some rows have none.

D gene: .; J gene: TRBJ1-5; clone size: .; V gene: TRBV7-2; CDR3 protein: ASSLWTNQPQH
D gene: .; J gene: TRBJ2-3; clone size: .; V gene: TRBV7-2; CDR3 protein: ASTEQGTGGTQY
D gene: TRBD2; J gene: TRBJ2-3; clone size: .; V gene: TRBV29-1; CDR3 protein: SVASGLVGDTQY
D gene: .; J gene: TRBJ2-7; clone size: few; V gene: TRBV6-6; CDR3 protein: ASNRGTFTYEQY
D gene: .; J gene: TRBJ2-6; clone size: once; V gene: TRBV5-5; CDR3 protein: ASSSNFWTRTGANVLT
D gene: .; J gene: TRBJ2-1; clone size: few; V gene: TRBV20-1; CDR3 protein: SAPSFQDPGGNEQF
D gene: .; J gene: TRBJ2-6; clone size: .; V gene: TRBV29-1; CDR3 protein: SARSGANVLT
D gene: .; J gene: TRBJ2-4; clone size: .; V gene: TRBV19; CDR3 protein: ASSPARGGIQY
D gene: .; J gene: TRBJ2-7; clone size: .; V gene: TRBV19; CDR3 protein: ASSIVGHFTYEQY
D gene: TRBD2; J gene: TRBJ2-5; clone size: few; V gene: TRBV28; CDR3 protein: ASSPDGGRLLGETQY
D gene: TRBD2; J gene: TRBJ2-7; clone size: few; V gene: TRBV5-1; CDR3 protein: ASSLSSGRDEQY
D gene: .; J gene: TRBJ2-3; clone size: .; V gene: TRBV18; CDR3 protein: ASSIRRRDTQY
D gene: .; J gene: TRBJ1-1; clone size: many; V gene: TRBV27; CDR3 protein: ASSWGRGMGKTEAF
D gene: .; J gene: TRBJ2-7; clone size: once; V gene: TRBV24-1; CDR3 protein: ATSDPQAYEQY
D gene: .; J gene: TRBJ2-5; clone size: .; V gene: TRBV19; CDR3 protein: ASGVNQETQY
D gene: .; J gene: TRBJ2-4; clone size: few; V gene: TRBV15; CDR3 protein: ATRVYGSKNIQY
D gene: .; J gene: TRBJ1-5; clone size: .; V gene: TRBV10-3; CDR3 protein: AISEFGRGDQPQH
D gene: TRBD1; J gene: TRBJ2-3; clone size: .; V gene: TRBV19; CDR3 protein: ASSIEDRLNTQY
D gene: .; J gene: TRBJ2-3; clone size: few; V gene: TRBV6-5; CDR3 protein: ASSRAAPDTQY
D gene: TRBD1; J gene: TRBJ1-6; clone size: .; V gene: TRBV7-9; CDR3 protein: ASSIRDRGSPLH
D gene: .; J gene: TRBJ2-2; clone size: .; V gene: TRBV5-4; CDR3 protein: ASREMLGTGELF
D gene: .; J gene: TRBJ1-1; clone size: few; V gene: TRBV5-1; CDR3 protein: ASSLETVNTEAF
D gene: TRBD2; J gene: TRBJ2-7; clone size: .; V gene: TRBV11-2; CDR3 protein: ASSSSGRAHEQY
D gene: .; J gene: TRBJ2-3; clone size: .; V gene: TRBV9; CDR3 protein: ASSPSSLQDTQY
D gene: .; J gene: TRBJ1-6; clone size: .; V gene: TRBV12-3/TRBV12-4; CDR3 protein: ASSSGQYNSPLH
D gene: .; J gene: TRBJ1-6; clone size: .; V gene: TRBV4-2; CDR3 protein: ASSQDRASEDSPLH
D gene: .; J gene: TRBJ2-2; clone size: .; V gene: TRBV7-9; CDR3 protein: ASSLSSGELF
D gene: .; J gene: TRBJ2-5; clone size: .; V gene: TRBV20-1; CDR3 protein: SARAWGAGLYQETQY
D gene: .; J gene: TRBJ2-5; clone size: .; V gene: TRBV5-4; CDR3 protein: ASNYWVGRGREETQY
D gene: .; J gene: TRBJ2-1; clone size: .; V gene: TRBV7-3; CDR3 protein: ASSLTFSSVGSYNEQF
D gene: .; J gene: TRBJ2-4; clone size: .; V gene: TRBV19; CDR3 protein: ASWGDIQY
D gene: TRBD2; J gene: TRBJ2-7; clone size: .; V gene: TRBV20-1; CDR3 protein: SAPPAGTRGNEQY
D gene: .; J gene: TRBJ2-1; clone size: few; V gene: TRBV11-2; CDR3 protein: ASSLQGRVEQF
D gene: .; J gene: TRBJ1-5; clone size: .; V gene: TRBV7-8; CDR3 protein: ASSPTESAGQPQH
D gene: TRBD2; J gene: TRBJ2-3; clone size: .; V gene: TRBV7-8; CDR3 protein: PSSFSSGSDTQY
D gene: .; J gene: TRBJ1-2; clone size: .; V gene: TRBV11-2; CDR3 protein: ASSLGDGPNYGYT
D gene: TRBD1; J gene: TRBJ2-1; clone size: few; V gene: TRBV5-1; CDR3 protein: ASSLGDSNNEQF
D gene: .; J gene: TRBJ2-2; clone size: .; V gene: TRBV30; CDR3 protein: AWSVIGGGELF
D gene: TRBD1; J gene: TRBJ2-2; clone size: .; V gene: TRBV5-4; CDR3 protein: ASSGPGQGANTGELF
D gene: TRBD2; J gene: TRBJ2-7; clone size: .; V gene: TRBV11-3; CDR3 protein: ATRLAGLYEQY
D gene: .; J gene: TRBJ2-1; clone size: .; V gene: TRBV11-1; CDR3 protein: ASSFFRRAEGEQF
D gene: .; J gene: TRBJ2-2; clone size: .; V gene: TRBV18; CDR3 protein: ASSPPRPTGELF
D gene: TRBD2; J gene: TRBJ2-1; clone size: .; V gene: TRBV20-1; CDR3 protein: SAPGGGYNEQF
D gene: .; J gene: TRBJ2-5; clone size: .; V gene: TRBV12-3/TRBV12-4; CDR3 protein: ASSFLGVETQY